This TCR beta chain stems from a study of shared clonotypes between healthy human individuals. Overall study findings and caveats: Measured sharing among donors was expected to vary with sequencing depth.

In the naive CD8 group, cells lacked CD45RO and were positively selected for CCR7, so terminally differentiated effector memory CD45RA+ cells were left out. CDR3 length equals 15 residues. Germline CDR1 SGHRS, CDR2 YFSETQ. J gave up 3 bases and V 1 base, and 4 bases lay outside the gene matches. Regarding this clone: What it recognizes is unknown.

Clones were sequenced by immunoSEQ multiplex PCR, and TCRdb holds only the in-frame ones, with some missing. The sample carries about 2.1 million clones, over 85% recorded once. The rearrangement uses TRBV5-1 and TRBJ2-7; 10 nucleotides agree with TRBD2. The sequence derives from a man aged 18 to 29 in good health. Some clones in this sample may be carry-over from other donors' samples. The sequenced sample was naive CD8+ T cells from PBMCs. CDR3 residues: CASSLTGTSVYEQYF. The CDR3 region has the DNA TGCGCCAGCAGCTTGACCGGGACTAGCGTCTACGAGCAGTACTTC.